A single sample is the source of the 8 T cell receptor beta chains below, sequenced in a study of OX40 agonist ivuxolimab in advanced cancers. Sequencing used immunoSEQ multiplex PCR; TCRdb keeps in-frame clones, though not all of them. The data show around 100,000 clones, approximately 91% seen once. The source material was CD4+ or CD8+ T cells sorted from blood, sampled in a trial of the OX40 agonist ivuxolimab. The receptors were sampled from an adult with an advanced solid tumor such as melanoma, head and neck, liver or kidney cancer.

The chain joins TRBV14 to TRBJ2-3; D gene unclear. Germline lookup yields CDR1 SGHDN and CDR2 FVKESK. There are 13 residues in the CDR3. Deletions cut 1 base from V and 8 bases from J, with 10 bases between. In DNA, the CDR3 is TGTGCCAGCAGCCAAGGGATACAGCTTACGCAGTATTTT. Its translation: CASSQGIQLTQYF. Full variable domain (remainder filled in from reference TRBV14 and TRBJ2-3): EAGVTQFPSHSVIEKGQTVTLRCDPISGHDNLYWYRRVMGKEIKFLLHFVKESKQDESGMPNNRFLAERTGGTYSTLKVQPAELEDSGVYFCASSQGIQLTQYFGPGTRLTVL.

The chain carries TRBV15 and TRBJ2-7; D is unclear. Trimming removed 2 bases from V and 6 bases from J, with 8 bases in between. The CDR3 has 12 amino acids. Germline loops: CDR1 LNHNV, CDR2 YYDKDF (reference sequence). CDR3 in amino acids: CATSRLAGEQYF. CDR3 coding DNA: TGTGCCACCAGCAGACTGGCTGGCGAGCAGTACTTC.

CDR3 bases: TGCGCCAGCAACCGGGACCCAGCGGGGGAGCTGTTTTTT. Residues: CASNRDPAGELFF. The rearrangement links TRBV5-1 to TRBJ2-2, with D tentatively TRBD1 or TRBD2 (5 bases each). The CDR3 covers 13 residues. V was pared by 6 bases and J by 8 bases, with 14 bases between. Germline V gene data show CDR1 as SGHRS and CDR2 as YFSETQ.

The CDR3 loop is CATSRDATSGGVSYEQYF. The DNA of the CDR3 is TGTGCCACCAGCAGAGATGCGACTAGCGGTGGGGTCTCCTACGAGCAGTACTTC. The rearrangement joins TRBV15 to TRBJ2-7; 9 bases line up with TRBD2. The junction had 9 bases not matched to a gene; V was cut back by 0 bases and J by 0 bases. Germline V gene lookup returns CDR1 LNHNV and CDR2 YYDKDF (reference sequence). This CDR3 is 18 amino acids long.

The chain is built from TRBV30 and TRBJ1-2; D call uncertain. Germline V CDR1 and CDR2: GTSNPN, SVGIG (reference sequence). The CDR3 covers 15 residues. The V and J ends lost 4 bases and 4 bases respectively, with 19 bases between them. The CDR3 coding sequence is TGTGCCTGGACCCCGGACTTCCTGGTTGGCTATGGCTACACCTTC. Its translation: CAWTPDFLVGYGYTF.

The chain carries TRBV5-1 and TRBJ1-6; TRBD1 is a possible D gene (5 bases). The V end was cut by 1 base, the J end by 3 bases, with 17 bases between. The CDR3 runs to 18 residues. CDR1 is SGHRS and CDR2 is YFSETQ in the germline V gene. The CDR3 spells CASSLRQGESNYNSPLHF. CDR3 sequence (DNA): TGCGCCAGCAGCTTGCGGCAGGGAGAGTCCAACTATAATTCACCCCTCCACTTT.

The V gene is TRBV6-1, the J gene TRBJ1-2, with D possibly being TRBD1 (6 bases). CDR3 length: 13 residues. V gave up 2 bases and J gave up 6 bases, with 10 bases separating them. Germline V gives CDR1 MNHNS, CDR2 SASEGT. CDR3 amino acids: CASSEFGQHGYTF. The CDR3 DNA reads TGTGCCAGCAGTGAATTTGGACAGCATGGCTACACCTTC.

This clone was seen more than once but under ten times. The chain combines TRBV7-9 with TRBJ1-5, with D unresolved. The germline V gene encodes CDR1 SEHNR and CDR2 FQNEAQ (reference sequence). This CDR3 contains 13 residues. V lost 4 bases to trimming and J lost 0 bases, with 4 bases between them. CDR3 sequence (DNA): TGTGCCAGCAGCTGGGGTAGCAATCAGCCCCAGCATTTT. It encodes CASSWGSNQPQHF.